This T cell receptor beta chain was documented in a study of TIL therapy for anti-PD-1-resistant metastatic lung cancer. The libraries were made with immunoSEQ v3. The repertoire was sequenced with immunoSEQ multiplex PCR; TCRdb's copy has only in-frame clones and lacks some. Among some 90,000 clones, about three fifths were seen once, and the ten largest hold approximately 9.9%. Germline lookup yields CDR1 SNHLY and CDR2 FYNNEI. V lost 3 bases and J 3 bases, leaving 10 bases between the germline ends. The CDR3 is 14 amino acids. The time point is: pre-treatment sample, taken before nivolumab and TIL therapy. The tumor samples were excised metastases, mostly pleural nodules or supraclavicular lymph nodes.

The sequencing used tumor tissue, collected at baseline. The chain carries TRBV2 and TRBJ2-3; no firm D call. The clonotype was recovered from a person aged 25 to 80 with non-small cell lung cancer. CDR3 nucleotides: TGTGCCAGCAGTGAGGCTCGCGTGACAGATACGCAGTATTTT. Protein sequence: CASSEARVTDTQYF.